The 11 T cell receptor beta chains listed next were all sequenced from one sample in a study of identical twins. Via MiXCR, TCRdb re-called the 5' RACE reads, giving one row per CDR3 protein. The sample yields hundreds of thousands of distinct CDR3 sequences, over 15% seen once. The sample was also linked to a second study, of T cells expressing NK-cell markers.

The sample taken for sequencing was PBMCs. These receptor sequences come from a woman in her late teens or twenties in good health.

The rearrangement joins TRBV12-3 or TRBV12-4 to TRBJ2-7, with a possible D match to TRBD2 (6 bases). V shed 7 bases and J shed 1 base, with 8 bases lying between them. The CDR3 runs to 12 residues. This CDR3 reads CASTSASYEQYF. CDR3 nucleotides: TGTGCCAGCACTAGCGCGTCCTACGAGCAGTACTTC.

This clonotype was recorded a few times. J is TRBJ2-1 and V is TRBV10-3; D possibly corresponds to TRBD2 (6 bases). The CDR3 is 15 residues long. The V end was cut by 0 bases, the J end by 4 bases, with 10 bases between. The germline CDR1 and CDR2 sequences are ENHRY and SYGVKD. The CDR3 nucleotides read TGTGCCATCAGTGAGTCATCGCGGGGATACAATGAGCAGTTCTTC. Its protein is CAISESSRGYNEQFF.

The V gene is TRBV25-1, the J gene TRBJ2-3; a weak D match, TRBD2 (5 bases). The V end was cut by 6 bases, the J end by 6 bases, with 22 bases between. CDR3 length: 16 residues. Germline V CDR1 and CDR2: MGHDK, SYGVNS. The CDR3 reads CASSDPAVGWYDTQYF. The CDR3 DNA follows: TGTGCCAGCAGCGATCCAGCGGTAGGGTGGTACGATACGCAGTATTTT.

This sequence joins TRBV1 and TRBJ2-4. TRBV1 is termed a pseudogene. The CDR3 is made up of 9 amino acids. CDR3 in amino acids: CTSSRDSPF. The CDR3, as DNA: TGCACCAGCAGCCGAGACAGCCCCTTC.

In this sample, this clonotype turned up a few times. The chain joins TRBV5-4 to TRBJ2-2; perhaps TRBD1 as D (6 bases). In germline, CDR1 is SGHNT, CDR2 YYREEE (reference sequence). This CDR3 contains 17 residues. The V end was cut by 0 bases, the J end by 0 bases, with 12 bases between. As DNA, the CDR3 is TGTGCCAGCAGCTTGGACAGGGTTGGGGCGAACACCGGGGAGCTGTTTTTT. Its translation: CASSLDRVGANTGELFF.

This clonotype was seen more than once but under ten times. DNA of the CDR3: TGCGCCAGCAGCTTGGATAATAGAGCTAGCACAGATACGCAGTATTTT. Protein product: CASSLDNRASTDTQYF. The V and J genes are TRBV5-1 and TRBJ2-3; D call uncertain. CDR3 length: 16 amino acids. Germline CDR1 is SGHRS and CDR2 is YFSETQ. V lost 0 bases and J 0 bases, leaving 11 bases between the germline ends.

V usage is TRBV12-3 or TRBV12-4 and J usage is TRBJ1-2, with 10 positions matching TRBD1. The CDR3 is 14 amino acids. With 7 bases clipped from V and 4 bases from J, the junction kept 6 bases outside the gene matches. CDR3 in amino acids: CASTLGTGAYGYTF. The CDR3 DNA reads as TGTGCCAGCACCCTAGGGACAGGGGCCTATGGCTACACCTTC.

This clonotype showed up just a few times. The gene calls are TRBV18 and TRBJ1-1; D not resolved. The germline CDR1 and CDR2 sequences are KGHSH and LQKENI. This CDR3 is 14 amino acids long. V shed 3 bases and J shed 5 bases, with 13 bases lying between them. In DNA, the CDR3 is TGTGCCAGCTCACCGAGCACGTACAGTACTGAAGCTTTCTTT. It codes for CASSPSTYSTEAFF.

This clonotype was observed a handful of times. V usage is TRBV10-3 and J usage is TRBJ2-3, with TRBD2 identical over 8 bases. Germline-derived CDR1 and CDR2 are ENHRY and SYGVKD. The CDR3 has 15 residues. The ends lost 8 bases at V and 3 bases at J; junction bases unmatched: 10. The CDR3 region has the DNA TGTGCCATCGGGAGACCGGGACTAGAGACAGATACGCAGTATTTT. It is translated as CAIGRPGLETDTQYF.

In this sample, this clonotype turned up a few times. The chain links TRBV20-1 to TRBJ1-5; D is possibly TRBD1 (5 bases). Germline CDR1 DFQATT, CDR2 SNEGSKA (reference sequence). Trimming took off 1 base at V and 3 bases at J, with 10 bases between the two ends. The CDR3 runs 14 residues. The CDR3 loop is CSARVGAANQPQHF. The DNA of the CDR3 is TGCAGTGCTAGAGTTGGGGCAGCCAATCAGCCCCAGCATTTT.

This clonotype was seen a few times. This rearrangement joins TRBV20-1 to TRBJ2-5; D is unclear. V was trimmed by 1 base and J by 3 bases, leaving 9 bases between them. CDR3 length: 13 residues. Looked up from germline, CDR1 is DFQATT and CDR2 is SNEGSKA (reference sequence). CDR3 protein: CSARVIAEETQYF. The CDR3 coding sequence is TGCAGTGCTAGAGTTATAGCAGAAGAGACCCAGTACTTC.